This T cell receptor beta chain derives from a study of tumor-infiltrating lymphocytes in oesophageal squamous cell carcinoma. TCRdb analysed the PCR reads with MiXCR anew, one entry per CDR3 protein. Altogether approximately 15,000 distinct CDR3 sequences are present, approximately 50% being singletons, with the ten largest covering approximately 16%. Germline assignment: CDR1 SGHTA and CDR2 FQGNSA. The CDR3 covers 13 residues. Trimming left V 6 bases short and J 4 bases short, with 12 bases between. The chain couples TRBV7-2 to TRBJ1-2; D may be TRBD1 (6 bases). The sequence was collected from a male donor with esophageal squamous cell carcinoma. The source material was esophageal tumor tissue. The CDR3 sequence: CASSLDRTYGYTF. The CDR3 DNA follows: TGTGCCAGCAGTCTGGACAGAACCTATGGCTACACCTTC.